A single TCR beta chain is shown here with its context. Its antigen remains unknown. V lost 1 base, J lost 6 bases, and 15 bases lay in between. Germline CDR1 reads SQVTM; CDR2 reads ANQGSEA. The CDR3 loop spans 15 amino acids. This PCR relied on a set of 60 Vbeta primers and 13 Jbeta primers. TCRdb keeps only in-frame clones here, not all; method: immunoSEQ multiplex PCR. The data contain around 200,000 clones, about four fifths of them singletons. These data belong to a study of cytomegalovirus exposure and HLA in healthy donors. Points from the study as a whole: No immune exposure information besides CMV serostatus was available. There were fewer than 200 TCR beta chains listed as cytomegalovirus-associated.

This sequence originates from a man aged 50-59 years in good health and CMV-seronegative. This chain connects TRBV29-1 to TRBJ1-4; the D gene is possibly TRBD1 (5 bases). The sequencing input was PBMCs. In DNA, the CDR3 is TGCAGCGTTGAAGGGGCCAGGGTAGGCGATGAAAAACTGTTTTTT. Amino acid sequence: CSVEGARVGDEKLFF.